This is a list of T cell receptor beta chains from one sample in a study of T cell repertoires in ileal Crohn's disease. Profiling relied on immunoSEQ multiplex PCR, and the TCRdb table lists in-frame clones only, not all of them. Of under 13,000 clones in the sample, around 90% were seen once. Source material: ileal tissue. These receptors came from an adult with Crohn's disease. CDR3s include the opening cysteine and the closing phenylalanine or tryptophan. Fields, in order: V gene, clone size, D gene, J gene, CDR3 DNA, CDR3 protein. D genes are given only for firm matches. Clone sizes are given selectively: once, few, many, or a class where the clone is expanded.

>TRBV7-3|NA|NA|TRBJ1-5
TGTGCCAGCAGCTTAGGAGCAGATCAGCCCCAGCATTTT
CASSLGADQPQHF
>TRBV30|NA|TRBD1|TRBJ1-1
TGTGCCTGGACTCGGGACAGGAGGTTGAACACTGAAGCTTTCTTT
CAWTRDRRLNTEAFF
>TRBV7-7|once|TRBD1|TRBJ2-2
TGTGCCAGCAGCTTAGCTTTATTGACAGGGAACCCCGGGGAGCTGTTTTTT
CASSLALLTGNPGELFF
>TRBV2|NA|TRBD2|TRBJ2-3
TGTGCCAGCGCCGGGACTAGCGCCACAGATACGCAGTATTTT
CASAGTSATDTQYF
>TRBV7-9|NA|NA|TRBJ2-3
TGTGCCAGCAGTATAGGTGTCCAGACCACAGATACGCAGTATTTT
CASSIGVQTTDTQYF
>TRBV5-1|NA|NA|TRBJ2-3
TGCGCCAGCAGCGAGTCCGGTGAAGATACGCAGTATTTT
CASSESGEDTQYF
>TRBV19|NA|NA|TRBJ1-5
TGTGCCAGTAGTGAGGCAGAGACTAGCAATCAGCCCCAGCATTTT
CASSEAETSNQPQHF
>TRBV30|NA|TRBD2|TRBJ2-1
TGTGCCTGGAACTCCGGACTAGCCAATGAGCAGTTCTTC
CAWNSGLANEQFF
>TRBV4-2|once|NA|TRBJ2-7
TGTGCCAGCAGTCGGGGGACAACTAGTTACGAGCAGTACTTC
CASSRGTTSYEQYF
>TRBV6-5|NA|TRBD2|TRBJ2-5
TGTGCCAGCAGCCCCCTCGGGGGGTTGGAGACCCAGTACTTC
CASSPLGGLETQYF
>TRBV30|NA|NA|TRBJ2-5
TGTGCCTGGAAAATTGGGGGGACCCAGTACTTC
CAWKIGGTQYF
>TRBV6-1|NA|NA|TRBJ2-6
TGTGCCAGCAGTGTGGGCAGGCTCTCTGGGGCCAACGTCCTGACTTTC
CASSVGRLSGANVLTF
>TRBV19|NA|NA|TRBJ2-3
TGTGCCAGTCGGGTCGGTAGCACAGATACGCAGTATTTT
CASRVGSTDTQYF
>TRBV19|NA|NA|TRBJ1-5
TGTGCCAGTAGTATTTACGCTGGTAAAGGGCAGCCCCAGCATTTT
CASSIYAGKGQPQHF
>TRBV2|NA|NA|TRBJ1-3
TGTGCCAGCAGTCTCACTGGAAACACCATATATTTT
CASSLTGNTIYF
>TRBV6-1|few|NA|TRBJ1-2
TGTGCCAGCAGTGCCTTCACAGGGTGGGACTATGGCTACACCTTC
CASSAFTGWDYGYTF